This T cell receptor (beta chain) was profiled in a study of radiation and T cells in renal cell carcinoma. Across the study: Nephrectomy followed 15 Gy stereotactic body radiation by 4 weeks. Overall study results and limits: In blood, top tumor clones expanded by 2 weeks, shrinking by 4.

The CDR3 is made up of 12 amino acids. Germline V gene data show CDR1 as SQVTM and CDR2 as ANQGSEA. Trimming cost V 5 bases and J 2 bases, with 9 bases left between them. Points on this clone: The antigen is unknown.

Profiled with immunoSEQ multiplex PCR; TCRdb holds only in-frame clones, not every one. The sample lists 130,000 to 150,000 clones; about 87% were seen once. Time point indicated: baseline pretreatment blood. Noted treatment: 15 Gy SBRT to primary tumor, nephrectomy 4 weeks later. Blood was sampled at baseline, 2 weeks and 4 weeks after SBRT. Clear cell pathology was present in this patient's renal cell carcinoma. The chain uses TRBV29-1 and TRBJ1-2; D is unclear. The sequences come from blood, collected from a patient whose treatment included radiotherapy and nephrectomy. This sequence originates from a woman in her 70s with renal cell carcinoma. The chain's CDR3 is CSVYTPNYGYTF. CDR3 DNA sequence: TGCAGCGTTTACACCCCAAACTATGGCTACACCTTC.